This T cell receptor (beta chain) was sequenced in a study of vaccination effects on CD4 cells after COVID-19. At the level of the study: Post-vaccine sampling took place a median of 72 days after the second dose.

About this clone: As yet, its antigen is unknown.

The germline V gene has CDR1 MNHEY and CDR2 SMNVEV (reference sequence). CDR3 length: 16 amino acids. V was clipped by 6 bases and J by 9 bases, with 26 bases between them. The protocol was immunoSEQ multiplex PCR, while the TCRdb copy is restricted to in-frame clones and leaves out a portion. The repertoire holds roughly 20,000 clones, with around 70% as singletons. The ViraFEST assay expanded antigen-specific CD4+ T cells with viral peptide pools before sequencing. Culturing for about 10 days preceded CD4+ T cell isolation. Two doses of either BNT162b2 or mRNA-1273 were given to each participant. The researchers cultured approximately 2.1 million PBMC per well with 7.5 to 10 IU/ml IL-2 and 7.5 to 10 ug/ml peptides.

The sequencing here drew on CD4+ T cells from PBMCs cultured with HCoV-NL63 spike peptides, taken after COVID-19 vaccination. This receptor was identified in a human donor who received a COVID-19 vaccine. The chain carries TRBV27 and TRBJ2-5; D may be TRBD2 (5 bases). In nucleotides, the CDR3 is TGTGCCAGCAGCCTTGGGATAGACGGTCCGAGGGTTGCCCAGTACTTC. It codes for CASSLGIDGPRVAQYF.